The 2 T cell receptor beta chains given below trace back to one sample, sequenced in a study of immune evolution from preneoplasia to lung adenocarcinoma. The method was immunoSEQ multiplex PCR; TCRdb's version includes in-frame clones alone and lacks a portion of them. The sample shows tens of thousands of clones, 70% to 85% of them seen only once. What was sequenced was FFPE invasive lung adenocarcinoma tissue. The receptor set was obtained from a person between 55 and 70 years old with lung adenocarcinoma.

The chain employs TRBV30 and TRBJ2-7; D tentatively fits TRBD1 or TRBD2 (5 bases each). V dropped 4 bases and J dropped 6 bases, with 13 bases sitting between them. CDR1 is GTSNPN and CDR2 is SVGIG in the germline V gene (reference sequence). CDR3 size: 12 residues. CDR3 sequence: CAWMPWGSEQYF. CDR3 coding DNA: TGTGCCTGGATGCCATGGGGGAGCGAGCAGTACTTC.

V usage is TRBV11-1 and J usage is TRBJ2-5; 9 bases are a match to TRBD1. V lost 1 base, J lost 7 bases, and 7 bases stayed unmatched. Germline CDR1 reads SGHAT; CDR2 reads FQDESV (reference sequence). The CDR3 is 15 amino acids. CDR3 bases: TGTGCCAGCAGCTTAGGGGACAGGGCGGCGGCGACCCAGTACTTC. Its translation: CASSLGDRAAATQYF. The complete variable domain, with remaining parts taken from reference TRBV11-1 and TRBJ2-5, reads EAEVAQSPRYKITEKSQAVAFWCDPISGHATLYWYRQILGQGPELLVQFQDESVVDDSQLPKDRFSAERLKGVDSTLKIQPAELGDSAMYLCASSLGDRAAATQYFGPGTRLLVL.